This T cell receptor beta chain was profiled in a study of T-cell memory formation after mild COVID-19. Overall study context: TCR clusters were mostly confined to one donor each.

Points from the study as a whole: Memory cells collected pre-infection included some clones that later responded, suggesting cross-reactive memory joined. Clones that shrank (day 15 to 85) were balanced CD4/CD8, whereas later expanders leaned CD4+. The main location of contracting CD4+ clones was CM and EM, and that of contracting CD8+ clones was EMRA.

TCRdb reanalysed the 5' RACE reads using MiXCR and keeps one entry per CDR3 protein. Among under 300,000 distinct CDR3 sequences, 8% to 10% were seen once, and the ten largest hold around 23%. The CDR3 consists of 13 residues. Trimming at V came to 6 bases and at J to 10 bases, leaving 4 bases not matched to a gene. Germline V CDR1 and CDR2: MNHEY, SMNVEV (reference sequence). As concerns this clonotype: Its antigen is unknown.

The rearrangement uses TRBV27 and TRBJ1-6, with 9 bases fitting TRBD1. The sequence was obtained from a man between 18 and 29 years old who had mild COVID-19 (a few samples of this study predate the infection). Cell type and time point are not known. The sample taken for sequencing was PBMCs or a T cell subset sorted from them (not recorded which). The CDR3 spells CASSAGTGSPLHF. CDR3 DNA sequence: TGTGCCAGCAGCGCCGGGACAGGGTCACCCCTCCACTTT.